The rows below give T cell receptor beta chains drawn from one sample of a study of T-cell reconstitution after alpha-beta-depleted transplantation in children. From the PCR reads, TCRdb called clonotypes with MiXCR, one entry per CDR3 protein. The sample lists 100,000 or so distinct CDR3 sequences, 12% occurring once. Sequenced material: PBMCs from the stem cell graft donor, taken from the stem cell graft. The origin of the receptors is a human donor who donated a stem cell graft to a child with inherited bone marrow failure. Each CDR3 is given with its conserved first and last residue. The D gene is left open where the match is weak. For some rows the clone size is stated as once, few or many, or as a class when expanded; others skip it.

j_call: TRBJ2-2
d_call: NA
clone_size: many
v_call: TRBV11-2
cdr3_nt: TGTGCCAGCAGCTTTTCAGCCGGGGAGCTGTTTTTT
cdr3_aa: CASSFSAGELFF

j_call: TRBJ1-2
d_call: NA
clone_size: NA
v_call: TRBV19
cdr3_nt: TGTGCCAGTAGCAGGACAGCCCCAGCACATGGCTACACCTTC
cdr3_aa: CASSRTAPAHGYTF

j_call: TRBJ2-2
d_call: NA
clone_size: many
v_call: TRBV12-5
cdr3_nt: TGTGCTAGTGGTTTTTCCACGGTTCCGCAAACCCCCGGGGAGCTGTTTTTT
cdr3_aa: CASGFSTVPQTPGELFF

j_call: TRBJ1-2
d_call: NA
clone_size: many
v_call: TRBV3-1
cdr3_nt: TGTGCCAGCAGCCCCACCTTTGGAGGGGGAGGCTACACCTTC
cdr3_aa: CASSPTFGGGGYTF

j_call: TRBJ1-5
d_call: NA
clone_size: many
v_call: TRBV20-1
cdr3_nt: TGCAGTGCTAGCACAGGGCAGCAGCCCCAGCATTTT
cdr3_aa: CSASTGQQPQHF

j_call: TRBJ2-1
d_call: NA
clone_size: NA
v_call: TRBV21-1
cdr3_nt: TGTGCCAGCAGCACGAGGGGGCGGCCCCACAATGAGCAGTTCTTC
cdr3_aa: CASSTRGRPHNEQFF

j_call: TRBJ2-7
d_call: TRBD2
clone_size: once
v_call: TRBV20-1
cdr3_nt: TGCAGTGCGAACATAGCGGGGGACTCCTACGAGCAGTACTTC
cdr3_aa: CSANIAGDSYEQYF

j_call: TRBJ1-5
d_call: TRBD1
clone_size: NA
v_call: TRBV5-1
cdr3_nt: TGCGCCAGCAGCTTGGGGCAGGGGGAGAAGCCCCAGCATTTT
cdr3_aa: CASSLGQGEKPQHF

j_call: TRBJ2-1
d_call: NA
clone_size: many
v_call: TRBV12-3/TRBV12-4
cdr3_nt: TGTGCCAGCAGCCGAGACGGCAATGAGCAGTTCTTC
cdr3_aa: CASSRDGNEQFF

j_call: TRBJ2-1
d_call: NA
clone_size: NA
v_call: TRBV11-2
cdr3_nt: TGTGCCAGCAGCCCCCCCGGAGTCCCCTCCTACAATGAGCAGTTCTTC
cdr3_aa: CASSPPGVPSYNEQFF

j_call: TRBJ2-4
d_call: NA
clone_size: medium-sized
v_call: TRBV27
cdr3_nt: TGTGCCAGCACGGACCGGGCCGCAGGGGCCAAAAACATTCAGTACTTC
cdr3_aa: CASTDRAAGAKNIQYF

j_call: TRBJ1-2
d_call: TRBD1
clone_size: many
v_call: TRBV5-1
cdr3_nt: TGCGCCAGCAGTAAAGGACAGGGCATCACCGACGGCTACACCTTC
cdr3_aa: CASSKGQGITDGYTF

j_call: TRBJ1-1
d_call: TRBD1
clone_size: many
v_call: TRBV29-1
cdr3_nt: TGCAGCGTTGACGGACCCGGGACAGGGATAGGAGCTTTCTTT
cdr3_aa: CSVDGPGTGIGAFF

j_call: TRBJ2-1
d_call: TRBD2
clone_size: many
v_call: TRBV6-2/TRBV6-3
cdr3_nt: TGTGCCAGCAGTAACGGGACTAGCTTCCATGAGCAGTTCTTC
cdr3_aa: CASSNGTSFHEQFF

j_call: TRBJ2-1
d_call: NA
clone_size: NA
v_call: TRBV7-2
cdr3_nt: TGTGCCAGCAGCTTCCGGGCGCTGAGCTCCTACAATGAGCAGTTCTTC
cdr3_aa: CASSFRALSSYNEQFF

j_call: TRBJ2-5
d_call: TRBD1
clone_size: NA
v_call: TRBV6-2/TRBV6-3
cdr3_nt: TGTGCCAGCAGGGGGGACAGGACGCTACAAGAGACCCAGTACTTC
cdr3_aa: CASRGDRTLQETQYF

j_call: TRBJ2-1
d_call: TRBD2
clone_size: few
v_call: TRBV5-1
cdr3_nt: TGCGCCAGCAGCTTGGGCAGCGGGAGTATCAATGAGCAGTTCTTC
cdr3_aa: CASSLGSGSINEQFF

j_call: TRBJ2-1
d_call: NA
clone_size: many
v_call: TRBV4-3
cdr3_nt: TGCGCCAGCAGCCACCCAAAAGGTCACGGAAATACCCCCGGTGAGCAGTTCTTC
cdr3_aa: CASSHPKGHGNTPGEQFF

j_call: TRBJ2-7
d_call: TRBD1
clone_size: NA
v_call: TRBV7-9
cdr3_nt: TGTGCCAGCAGCTTCATGGACAGGGAAGGCGAGCAGTACTTC
cdr3_aa: CASSFMDREGEQYF

j_call: TRBJ2-6
d_call: NA
clone_size: many
v_call: TRBV29-1
cdr3_nt: TGCAGCGTTTGGGCAGGGGCCAACGTCCTGACTTTC
cdr3_aa: CSVWAGANVLTF

j_call: TRBJ1-4
d_call: TRBD1
clone_size: many
v_call: TRBV7-2
cdr3_nt: TGTGCCAGCAGCATGAACAGGGGAGGTGAAAAACTGTTTTTT
cdr3_aa: CASSMNRGGEKLFF

j_call: TRBJ1-3
d_call: TRBD1
clone_size: many
v_call: TRBV5-1
cdr3_nt: TGCGCCAGCAGCTCTAAACAGGGGTACATGGGAAACACCATATATTTT
cdr3_aa: CASSSKQGYMGNTIYF

j_call: TRBJ1-1
d_call: NA
clone_size: many
v_call: TRBV7-9
cdr3_nt: TGTGCCAGCAGCCTCGAGGGGCAGCAGGTCCCCTTCTTT
cdr3_aa: CASSLEGQQVPFF

j_call: TRBJ1-6
d_call: NA
clone_size: many
v_call: TRBV27
cdr3_nt: TGTGCCAGCAGTTCGGTAATAGCATCCTCAGGGTCCTATAATTCACCCCTCCACTTT
cdr3_aa: CASSSVIASSGSYNSPLHF